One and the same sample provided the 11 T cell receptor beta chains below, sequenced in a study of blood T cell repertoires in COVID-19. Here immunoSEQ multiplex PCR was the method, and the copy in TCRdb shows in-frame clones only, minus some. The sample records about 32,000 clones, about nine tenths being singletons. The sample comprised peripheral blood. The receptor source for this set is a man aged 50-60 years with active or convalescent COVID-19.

The CDR3 DNA is TGTGCCAGCAGTTTGTGGGGGCGCCCCCATATTACCTACGAGCAGTACTTC. Translated, it gives CASSLWGRPHITYEQYF. The chain combines TRBV28 with TRBJ2-7, with a possible D match to TRBD1 (6 bases). The CDR3 contains 17 residues. Germline V CDR1 and CDR2: MDHEN, SYDVKM. Trimming shortened V by 3 bases and J by 2 bases, and 20 bases separated the two germline ends.

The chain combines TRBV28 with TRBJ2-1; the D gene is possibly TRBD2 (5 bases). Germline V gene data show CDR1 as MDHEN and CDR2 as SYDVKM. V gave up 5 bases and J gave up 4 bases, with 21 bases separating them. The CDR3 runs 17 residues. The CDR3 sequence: CASSTPTEGGKYNEQFF. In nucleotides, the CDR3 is TGTGCCAGCAGTACCCCGACCGAGGGCGGCAAGTACAATGAGCAGTTCTTC.

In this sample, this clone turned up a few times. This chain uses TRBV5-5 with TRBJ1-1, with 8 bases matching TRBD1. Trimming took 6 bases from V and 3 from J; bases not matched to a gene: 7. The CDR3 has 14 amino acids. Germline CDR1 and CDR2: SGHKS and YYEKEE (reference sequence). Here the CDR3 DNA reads TGTGCCAGCACCCTCACAGGGGGGTACACTGAAGCTTTCTTT. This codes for CASTLTGGYTEAFF.

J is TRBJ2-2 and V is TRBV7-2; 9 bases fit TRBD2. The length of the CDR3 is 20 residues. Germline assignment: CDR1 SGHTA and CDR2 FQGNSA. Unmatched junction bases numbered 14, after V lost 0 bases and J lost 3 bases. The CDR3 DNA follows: TGTGCCAGCAGCTTAGCAATGAGGGCTAGCGGGGCTCGTTACACCGGGGAGCTGTTTTTT. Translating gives CASSLAMRASGARYTGELFF.

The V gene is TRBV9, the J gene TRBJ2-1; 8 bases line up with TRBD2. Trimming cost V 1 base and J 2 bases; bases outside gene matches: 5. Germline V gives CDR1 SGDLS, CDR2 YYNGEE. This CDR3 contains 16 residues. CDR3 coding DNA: TGTGCCAGCAGCGTAAGAGTTAGCGGGGCCTACAATGAGCAGTTCTTC. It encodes CASSVRVSGAYNEQFF.

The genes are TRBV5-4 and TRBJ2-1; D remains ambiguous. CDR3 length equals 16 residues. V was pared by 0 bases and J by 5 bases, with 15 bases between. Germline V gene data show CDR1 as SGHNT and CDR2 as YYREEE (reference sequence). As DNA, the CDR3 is TGTGCCAGCAGCTTGGCCGAACACCTGATCAACAATGAGCAGTTCTTC. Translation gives CASSLAEHLINNEQFF.

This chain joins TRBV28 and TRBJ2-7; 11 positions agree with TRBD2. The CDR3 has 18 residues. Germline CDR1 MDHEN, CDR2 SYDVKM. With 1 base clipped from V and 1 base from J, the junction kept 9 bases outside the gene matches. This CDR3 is CASSLSPKLAGDSYEQYF. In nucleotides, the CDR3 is TGTGCCAGCAGTTTATCCCCCAAACTAGCGGGAGATTCCTACGAGCAGTACTTC.

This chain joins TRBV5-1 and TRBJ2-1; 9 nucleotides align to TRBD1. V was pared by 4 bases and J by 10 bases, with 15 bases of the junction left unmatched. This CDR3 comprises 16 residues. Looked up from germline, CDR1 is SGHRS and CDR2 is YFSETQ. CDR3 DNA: TGCGCCAGCAGCCCGGCCCGGGACAGGGTCCGTCCGGAGCAGTTCTTC. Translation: CASSPARDRVRPEQFF.

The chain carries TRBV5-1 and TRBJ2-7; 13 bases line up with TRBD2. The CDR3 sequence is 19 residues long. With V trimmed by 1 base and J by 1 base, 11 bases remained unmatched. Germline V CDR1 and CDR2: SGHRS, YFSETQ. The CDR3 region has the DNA TGCGCCAGCAGCTTGTGGATCGGACTAGCGGGAGAATTGTCCTACGAGCAGTACTTC. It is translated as CASSLWIGLAGELSYEQYF.

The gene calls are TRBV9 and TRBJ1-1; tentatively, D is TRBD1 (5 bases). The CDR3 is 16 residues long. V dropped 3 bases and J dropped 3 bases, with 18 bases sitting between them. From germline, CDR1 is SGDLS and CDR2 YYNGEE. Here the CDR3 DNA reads TGTGCCAGCAGCGCCCACGGGGGGGGATTGGACACTGAAGCTTTCTTT. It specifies CASSAHGGGLDTEAFF.

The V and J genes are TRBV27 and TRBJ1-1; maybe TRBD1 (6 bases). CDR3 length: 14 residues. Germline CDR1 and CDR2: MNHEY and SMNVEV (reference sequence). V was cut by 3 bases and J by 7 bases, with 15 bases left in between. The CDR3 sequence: CASSFNAGGYEAFF. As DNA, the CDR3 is TGTGCCAGCAGTTTCAATGCGGGGGGCTATGAAGCTTTCTTT.